The 9 T cell receptor beta chains in this list originate from one sample, sequenced in a study of T cells in Graves' hyperthyroidism and ophthalmopathy. Amplified TCR beta CDR3 regions came from RNA transcripts. With the HTBI primer set, the TCR CDR3 went through a first round of RT-PCR. TCRdb re-derived calls from the multiplex PCR reads in MiXCR, one entry per CDR3 protein. The sample lists over 350,000 distinct CDR3 sequences; 14% to 15% were seen once. The specimen sequenced was blood. These receptors all stem from a young man with Graves' ophthalmopathy.

The DNA for the CDR3 is TGTGCCAGCAGCCCCACGGTGGGGCTCTTTTTGAGTGAGCAGTTCTTC. Translation gives CASSPTVGLFLSEQFF. V gene TRBV9 combines with J gene TRBJ2-1; D is perhaps TRBD1 (5 bases). CDR3 length: 16 amino acids. Germline V gives CDR1 SGDLS, CDR2 YYNGEE. The ends were cut back, 4 bases at V and 9 bases at J, with 23 bases in the middle.

On this clonotype itself: A read error may account for a junction end that differs from germline. The rearrangement joins TRBV5-1 to TRBJ2-2; TRBD1 or TRBD2 may be the D gene (5 bases each). This CDR3 has 15 residues. Germline CDR1 is SGHRS and CDR2 is YFSETQ. The DNA for the CDR3 is TGTGCCAGCAGCCACCACGGGACGCAGACCGGGGAGCTGTTTTTT. Amino acids: CASSHHGTQTGELFF.

At least ten counts were recorded for this clonotype. V and J are TRBV20-1 and TRBJ1-1; 8 positions agree with TRBD1. From germline, CDR1 is DFQATT and CDR2 SNEGSKA (reference sequence). Germline trimming cut 6 bases from V and 1 base from J; bases unmatched to any gene: 10. There are 15 residues in the CDR3. CDR3 protein: CSAPPITGGNTEAFF. The CDR3 bases are TGCAGTGCACCCCCCATCACAGGGGGGAACACTGAAGCTTTCTTT.

Remarks on this clonotype: The junction does not match germline at one end; this may be a read error. The V gene is TRBV20-1, the J gene TRBJ2-2; TRBD2 might be the D (5 bases). The CDR3 loop spans 11 amino acids. Per the germline V gene, CDR1 is DFQATT and CDR2 is SNEGSKA (reference sequence). DNA of the CDR3: TGCAGTACTAGAGGGACCGGGGAGCTGTTTTTT. It specifies CSTRGTGELFF.

This clonotype has just a few counts. The chain employs TRBV19 and TRBJ2-7, with 7 bases matching TRBD1. J was trimmed by 4 bases and V by 0 bases; bases with no gene match: 3. The germline gives CDR1 LNHDA, CDR2 SQIVND (reference sequence). This CDR3 has 14 residues. This CDR3 reads CASSIDGRGYEQYF. CDR3 nucleotides: TGTGCCAGTAGTATAGACGGCAGGGGGTACGAGCAGTACTTC.

This clonotype showed up many times. The rearrangement joins TRBV7-9 to TRBJ1-4, with D perhaps TRBD1 (6 bases). This CDR3 is 14 amino acids long. V lost 4 bases and J 4 bases, leaving 10 bases between the germline ends. Per germline, CDR1 SEHNR and CDR2 FQNEAQ (reference sequence). CDR3 amino acids: CASSSQGINEKLFF. DNA of the CDR3: TGTGCCAGCAGCTCTCAGGGGATTAATGAAAAACTGTTTTTT.

This clonotype showed up just a few times. Possible read error: a much larger clone is one base away. The chain employs TRBV13 and TRBJ1-1; 7 bases agree with TRBD1. Losses at the gene ends were 8 bases for V and 4 bases for J; bases not matched to a gene: 7. Germline V gene lookup returns CDR1 PRHDT and CDR2 FYEKMQ (reference sequence). The length of the CDR3 is 13 residues. The chain's CDR3 is CASGPDRVTEAFF. The CDR3 nucleotides are TGTGCCAGCGGCCCCGACAGGGTCACTGAAGCTTTCTTT.

There are many counts of this clonotype. The chain carries TRBV5-1 and TRBJ2-7; TRBD1 aligns across 8 bases. Trimming cost V 3 bases and J 7 bases; bases outside gene matches: 3. The CDR3 has 12 residues. Germline loops: CDR1 SGHRS, CDR2 YFSETQ. The CDR3 DNA reads TGCGCCAGCAGCTGGACAGGGCGAGAGCAGTACTTC. This codes for CASSWTGREQYF.

This clonotype came up many times. The gene calls are TRBV7-8 and TRBJ2-5; 7 bases are shared with TRBD1. Germline CDR1 and CDR2: SGHVS and FQNEAQ. The ends lost 5 bases at V and 4 bases at J; junction bases unmatched: 10. The CDR3 is made up of 15 amino acids. The CDR3 DNA follows: TGTGCCAGCAGCCCCCGAGAGGGGGCCCCAGAGACCCAGTACTTC. Its translation: CASSPREGAPETQYF. Supplemented by reference TRBV7-8 and TRBJ2-5, the full variable domain reads GAGVSQSPRYKVAKRGQDVALRCDPISGHVSLFWYQQALGQGPEFLTYFQNEAQLDKSGLPSDRFFAERPEGSVSTLKIQRTQQEDSAVYLCASSPREGAPETQYFGPGTRLLVL.